The source of this T cell receptor (beta chain) is a study of control samples from healthy donors and cancer patients. Sequenced by immunoSEQ multiplex PCR; TCRdb stores in-frame clones only, minus some. The sample yields 150,000 to 200,000 clones, 90% to 95% seen once. Sequencing was carried out using blood. This receptor was taken from a woman aged 25 to 39 in good health.

In nucleotides, the CDR3 is TGTGCCAGCAGCTTATACAGGGGGGATGGCTACACCTTC. Protein sequence: CASSLYRGDGYTF. The chain recombines TRBV7-2 with TRBJ1-2, with 8 bases lining up with TRBD1. The J segment lost 6 bases and the V segment lost 2 bases, leaving 2 bases of the junction unmatched. The CDR3 loop spans 13 amino acids. Germline V lookup: CDR1 SGHTA, CDR2 FQGNSA.